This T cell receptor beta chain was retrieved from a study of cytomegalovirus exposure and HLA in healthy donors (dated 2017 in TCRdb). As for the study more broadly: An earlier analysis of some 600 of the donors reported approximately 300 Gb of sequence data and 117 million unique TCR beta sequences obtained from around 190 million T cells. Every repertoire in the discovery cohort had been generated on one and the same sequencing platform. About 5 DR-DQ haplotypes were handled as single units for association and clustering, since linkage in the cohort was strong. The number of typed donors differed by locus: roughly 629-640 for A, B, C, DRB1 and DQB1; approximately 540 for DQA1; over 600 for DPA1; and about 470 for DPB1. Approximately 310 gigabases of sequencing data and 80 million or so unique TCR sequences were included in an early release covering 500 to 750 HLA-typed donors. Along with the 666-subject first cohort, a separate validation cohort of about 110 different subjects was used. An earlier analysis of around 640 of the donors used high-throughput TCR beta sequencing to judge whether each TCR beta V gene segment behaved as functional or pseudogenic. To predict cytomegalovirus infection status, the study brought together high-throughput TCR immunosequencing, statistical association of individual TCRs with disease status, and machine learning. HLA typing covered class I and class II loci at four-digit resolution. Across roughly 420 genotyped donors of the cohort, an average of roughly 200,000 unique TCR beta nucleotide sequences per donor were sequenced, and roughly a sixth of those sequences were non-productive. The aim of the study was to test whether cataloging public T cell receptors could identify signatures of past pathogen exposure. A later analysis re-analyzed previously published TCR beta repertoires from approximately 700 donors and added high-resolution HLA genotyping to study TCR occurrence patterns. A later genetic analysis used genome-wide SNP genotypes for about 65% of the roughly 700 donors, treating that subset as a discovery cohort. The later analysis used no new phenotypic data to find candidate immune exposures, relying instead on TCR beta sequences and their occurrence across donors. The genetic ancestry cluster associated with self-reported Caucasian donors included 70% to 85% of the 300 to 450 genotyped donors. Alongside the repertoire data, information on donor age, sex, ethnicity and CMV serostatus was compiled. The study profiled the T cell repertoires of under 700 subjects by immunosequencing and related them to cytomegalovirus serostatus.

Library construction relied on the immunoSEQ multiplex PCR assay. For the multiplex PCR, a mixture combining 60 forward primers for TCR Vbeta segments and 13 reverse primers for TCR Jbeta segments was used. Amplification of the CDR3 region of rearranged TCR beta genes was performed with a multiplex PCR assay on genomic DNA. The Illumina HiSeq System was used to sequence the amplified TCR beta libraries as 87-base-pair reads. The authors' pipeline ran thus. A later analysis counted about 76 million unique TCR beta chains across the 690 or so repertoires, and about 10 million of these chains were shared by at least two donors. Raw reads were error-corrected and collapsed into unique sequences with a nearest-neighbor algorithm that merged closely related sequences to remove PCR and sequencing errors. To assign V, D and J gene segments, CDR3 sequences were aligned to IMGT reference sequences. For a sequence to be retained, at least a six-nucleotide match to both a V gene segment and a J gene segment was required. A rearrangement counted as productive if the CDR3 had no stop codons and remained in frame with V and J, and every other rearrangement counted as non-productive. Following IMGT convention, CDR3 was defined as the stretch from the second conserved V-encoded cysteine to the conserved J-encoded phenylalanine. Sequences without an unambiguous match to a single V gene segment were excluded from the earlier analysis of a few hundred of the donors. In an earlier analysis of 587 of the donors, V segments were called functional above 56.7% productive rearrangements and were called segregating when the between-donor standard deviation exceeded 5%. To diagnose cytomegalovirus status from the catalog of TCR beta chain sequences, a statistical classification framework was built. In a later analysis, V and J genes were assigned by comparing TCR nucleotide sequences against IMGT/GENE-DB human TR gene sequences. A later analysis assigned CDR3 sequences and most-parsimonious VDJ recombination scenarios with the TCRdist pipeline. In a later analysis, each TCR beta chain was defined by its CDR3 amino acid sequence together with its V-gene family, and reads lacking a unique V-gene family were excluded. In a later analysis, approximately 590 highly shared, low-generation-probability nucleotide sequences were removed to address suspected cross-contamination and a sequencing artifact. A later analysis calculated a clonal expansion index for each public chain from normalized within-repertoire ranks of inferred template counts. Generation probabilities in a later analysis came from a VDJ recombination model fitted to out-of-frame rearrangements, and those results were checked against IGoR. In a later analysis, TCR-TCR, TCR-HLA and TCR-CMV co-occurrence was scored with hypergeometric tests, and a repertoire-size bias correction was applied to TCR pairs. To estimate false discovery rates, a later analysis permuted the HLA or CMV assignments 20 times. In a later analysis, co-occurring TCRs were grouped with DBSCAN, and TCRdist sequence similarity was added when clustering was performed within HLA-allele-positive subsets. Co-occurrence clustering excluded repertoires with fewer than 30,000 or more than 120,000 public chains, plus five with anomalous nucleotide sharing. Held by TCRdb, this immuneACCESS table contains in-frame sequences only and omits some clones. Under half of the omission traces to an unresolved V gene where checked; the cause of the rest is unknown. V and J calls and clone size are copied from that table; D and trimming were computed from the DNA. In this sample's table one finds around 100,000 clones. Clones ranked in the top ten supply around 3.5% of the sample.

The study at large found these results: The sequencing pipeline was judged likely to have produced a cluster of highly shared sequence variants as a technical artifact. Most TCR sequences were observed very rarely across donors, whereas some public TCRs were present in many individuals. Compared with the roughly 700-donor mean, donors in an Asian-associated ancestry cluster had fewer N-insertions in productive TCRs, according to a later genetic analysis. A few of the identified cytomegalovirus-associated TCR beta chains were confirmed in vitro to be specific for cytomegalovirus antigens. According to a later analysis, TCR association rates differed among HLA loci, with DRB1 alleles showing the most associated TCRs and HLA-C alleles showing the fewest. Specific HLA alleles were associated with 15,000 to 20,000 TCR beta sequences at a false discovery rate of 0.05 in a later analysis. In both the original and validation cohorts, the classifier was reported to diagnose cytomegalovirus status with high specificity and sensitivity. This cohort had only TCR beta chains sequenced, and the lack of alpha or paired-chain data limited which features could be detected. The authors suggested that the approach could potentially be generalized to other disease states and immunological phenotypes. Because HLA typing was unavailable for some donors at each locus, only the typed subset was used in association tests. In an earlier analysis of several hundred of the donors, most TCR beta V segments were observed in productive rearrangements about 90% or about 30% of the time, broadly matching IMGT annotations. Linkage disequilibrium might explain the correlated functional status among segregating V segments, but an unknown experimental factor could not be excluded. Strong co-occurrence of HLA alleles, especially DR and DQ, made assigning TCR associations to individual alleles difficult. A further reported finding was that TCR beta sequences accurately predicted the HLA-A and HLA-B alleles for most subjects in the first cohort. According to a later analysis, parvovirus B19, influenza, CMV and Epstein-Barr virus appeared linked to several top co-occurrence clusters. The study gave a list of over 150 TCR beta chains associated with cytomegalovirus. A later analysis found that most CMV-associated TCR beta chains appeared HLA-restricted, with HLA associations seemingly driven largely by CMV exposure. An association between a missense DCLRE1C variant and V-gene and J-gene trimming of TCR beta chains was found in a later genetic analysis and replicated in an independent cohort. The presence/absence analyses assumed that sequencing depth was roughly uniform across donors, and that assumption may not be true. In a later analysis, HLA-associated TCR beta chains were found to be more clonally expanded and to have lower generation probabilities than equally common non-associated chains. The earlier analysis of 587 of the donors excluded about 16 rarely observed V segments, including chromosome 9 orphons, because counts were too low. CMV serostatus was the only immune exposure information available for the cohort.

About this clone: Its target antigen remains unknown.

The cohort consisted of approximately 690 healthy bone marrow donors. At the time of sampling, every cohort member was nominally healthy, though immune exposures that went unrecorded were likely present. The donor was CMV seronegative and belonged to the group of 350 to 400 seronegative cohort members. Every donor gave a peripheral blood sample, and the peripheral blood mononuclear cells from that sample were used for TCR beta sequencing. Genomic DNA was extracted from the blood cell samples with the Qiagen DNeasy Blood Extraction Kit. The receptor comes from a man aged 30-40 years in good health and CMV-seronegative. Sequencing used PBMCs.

The bases are TGTGCCAGCAGGGGAGGACGGGAACTCAATCAGCCCCAGCATTTT. It translates as CASRGGRELNQPQHF. The sequence is built from TRBV2 and TRBJ1-5, with the D gene not clear enough to name. The junction carries 15 bases between V and J, which are trimmed by 6 bases and 3 bases respectively. Its CDR3 holds 15 amino acids, cysteine through phenylalanine. The retained sequence is limited to the CDR3, 45 bases, with the frame set at the first base. Per the germline V gene, SNHLY is the CDR1 and FYNNEI is the CDR2.